The clone carrying this T cell receptor (beta chain) was seen more than once but under ten times. Its antigen remains unidentified. These data originate in a study of Ad26.COV2.S vaccination and SARS-CoV-2 variants. About the research overall: Donor allocation was to the COV1001 Ad26.COV2.S trial arm. The vaccine Ad26.COV2.S was put into the muscle once, or twice with 56 days between.

The assay was immunoSEQ multiplex PCR, and TCRdb's table has in-frame clones only and misses some. There are some 520,000 clones in the sample; roughly 85% occur only once, and around 13% lies in the top ten. Regarding treatment: roughly 18 received Ad26.COV2.S at low or high dose, single or two shots; 5 received placebo; per-sample allocation not given. Collection of the samples took place on day 63 after the first injection of vaccine or placebo. There are 16 residues in the CDR3. The V end lost 5 bases, the J end lost 3 bases, and 17 bases lay between the germline ends. Germline V CDR1 and CDR2: SEHNR, FQNEAQ (reference sequence). Study outcomes and limitations: Placebo recipients and vaccine recipients were similar in non-spike TCR breadth.

V gene TRBV7-9 combines with J gene TRBJ2-1, with a possible D match to TRBD1 (6 bases). This material consisted of peripheral blood, taken in a trial of Ad26.COV2.S vaccine versus placebo. This TCR derives from a person aged 18-60 years who received the Ad26.COV2.S COVID-19 vaccine or a placebo. Here the CDR3 reads CASSHPRGTNYNEQFF. The DNA for the CDR3 is TGTGCCAGCAGCCACCCTAGGGGGACAAACTACAATGAGCAGTTCTTC.